The clone carrying this T cell receptor beta chain was counted a few times. Its antigen is still unknown. CDR1 is DFQATT, CDR2 SNEGSKA, per germline (reference sequence). V lost 3 bases and J 3 bases, leaving 5 bases between the germline ends. CDR3 length: 11 amino acids. Profiling relied on immunoSEQ multiplex PCR, and the TCRdb table lists in-frame clones only, not all of them. This table holds 50,000 to 75,000 clones, under 80% found once. The data derive from a study of vaccination effects on CD4 cells after COVID-19. Study as a whole: Vaccine administered to participants consisted of two doses of either BNT162b2 or mRNA-1273.

CD4+ T cell isolation took place after 10 days of culture. IL-2 medium supplanted half the medium on days 3 and 7. Findings of the study overall: Only a few convalescent patients and no early post-infection timepoints featured in the study. Convalescents showed post-vaccine spike-reactive clones that were mainly new vaccine-induced clones.

This TCR came from a human donor who had a prior SARS-CoV-2 infection. The material sequenced was CD4+ T cells from PBMCs cultured without peptide, taken before COVID-19 vaccination. The chain recombines TRBV20-1 with TRBJ1-2; D is unresolved. CDR3 amino acids: CSASQDYGYTF. DNA of the CDR3: TGCAGTGCTAGCCAGGACTATGGCTACACCTTC.